The clone carrying this T cell receptor (beta chain) was recorded only once. This sample is part of a study of CD8 T cells in Susac syndrome. From blood CD8+ and CD4+ T cells, TCR beta sequences were generated. It was negative isolation that provided the CD8+ and CD4+ T cells, whereas TEMRA cells were enriched by FACS. It was with random hexamers that about 0.45 to 1 ug RNA was reverse transcribed. The authors amplified TCR beta CDR3 across 54 Vbeta and 13 Jbeta using immunoSEQ multiplex PCR. Each CDR3 protein gets one entry after TCRdb re-called the immunoSEQ multiplex PCR reads with MiXCR. This sample has approximately 100,000 distinct CDR3 sequences, with around 95% found just once. Germline V gene data show CDR1 as MNHEY and CDR2 as SVGAGI. There are 15 residues in the CDR3. V gave up 4 bases and J gave up 5 bases; unmatched junction bases: 4.

The sequencing sample was made of CD4+ T cells from PBMCs. V is TRBV6-5 and J is TRBJ2-2, with TRBD1 matching 10 bases. The origin of this receptor is a human donor in good health. CDR3 bases: TGTGCCAGCAGTTCCGACAGGGGGCAGACCGGGGAGCTGTTTTTT. Amino acids: CASSSDRGQTGELFF.